The TCR beta chain under discussion was sequenced for a study of technical replicates of blood from several donors. Assay used: immunoSEQ multiplex PCR; TCRdb lists only in-frame clones, some missing. The sample consists of 91,000 or so clones, about 95% of them appearing once. This TCR was recovered from a human donor in good health. Sample: T cells isolated from PBMCs.

Written as DNA, the CDR3 is TGTGCCAGCAGTGATTGGGTCTCCACGGGGGGGGACACTGAAGCTTTCTTT. Protein product: CASSDWVSTGGDTEAFF. The chain carries TRBV2 and TRBJ1-1, with a weak D call TRBD1 (5 bases). Germline V gives CDR1 SNHLY, CDR2 FYNNEI. The length of the CDR3 is 17 residues. Between the trimmed V and J ends, which lost 3 bases and 3 bases, there was a span of 20 bases.